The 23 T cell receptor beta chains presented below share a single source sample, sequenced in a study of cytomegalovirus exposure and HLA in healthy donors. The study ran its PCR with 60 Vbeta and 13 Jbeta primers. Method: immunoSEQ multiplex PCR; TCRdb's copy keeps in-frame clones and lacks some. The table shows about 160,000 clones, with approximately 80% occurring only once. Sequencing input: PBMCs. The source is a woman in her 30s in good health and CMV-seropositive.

The CDR3 loop is CASSYSGQGTDTQYF. CDR3 sequence (DNA): TGTGCCAGCAGTTACTCGGGACAGGGGACAGATACGCAGTATTTT. This chain uses TRBV6-6 with TRBJ2-3; 10 bases line up with TRBD1. The CDR3 is 15 residues long. CDR1 MNHNY and CDR2 SVGAGI come from the germline V gene (reference sequence). The V and J ends lost 0 bases and 3 bases, in that order; junction bases with no gene match: 0.

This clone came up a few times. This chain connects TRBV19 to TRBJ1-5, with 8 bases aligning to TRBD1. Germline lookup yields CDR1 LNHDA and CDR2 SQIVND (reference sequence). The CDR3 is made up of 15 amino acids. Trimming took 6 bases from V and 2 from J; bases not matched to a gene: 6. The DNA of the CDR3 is TGTGCCAGTAGGACTCTGACAGGGGGCAATCAGCCCCAGCATTTT. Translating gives CASRTLTGGNQPQHF. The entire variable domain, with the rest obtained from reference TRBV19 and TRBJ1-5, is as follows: DGGITQSPKYLFRKEGQNVTLSCEQNLNHDAMYWYRQDPGQGLRLIYYSQIVNDFQKGDIAEGYSVSREKKESFPLTVTSAQKNPTAFYLCASRTLTGGNQPQHFGDGTRLSIL.

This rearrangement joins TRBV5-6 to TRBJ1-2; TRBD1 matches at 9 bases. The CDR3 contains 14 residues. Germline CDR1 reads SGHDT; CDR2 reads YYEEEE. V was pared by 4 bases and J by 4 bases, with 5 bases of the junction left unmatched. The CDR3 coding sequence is TGTGCCAGCAGCCCCGGGACAGGGAGCTATGGCTACACCTTC. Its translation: CASSPGTGSYGYTF.

In DNA form, the CDR3 reads TGTGCCAGCAGGAGACAGGGGGCGGACTATGGCTACACCTTC. Translated: CASRRQGADYGYTF. The chain employs TRBV19 and TRBJ1-2; 10 bases align to TRBD1. In germline, CDR1 is LNHDA, CDR2 SQIVND (reference sequence). The trim removed 9 bases at V and 3 bases at J, leaving 7 bases unmatched. The CDR3 is 14 residues long.

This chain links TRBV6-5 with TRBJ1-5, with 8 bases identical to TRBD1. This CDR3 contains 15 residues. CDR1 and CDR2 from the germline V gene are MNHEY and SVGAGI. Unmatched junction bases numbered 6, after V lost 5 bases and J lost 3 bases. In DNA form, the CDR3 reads TGTGCCAGCAGTCAGACAGGGGCTTTCAATCAGCCCCAGCATTTT. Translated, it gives CASSQTGAFNQPQHF.

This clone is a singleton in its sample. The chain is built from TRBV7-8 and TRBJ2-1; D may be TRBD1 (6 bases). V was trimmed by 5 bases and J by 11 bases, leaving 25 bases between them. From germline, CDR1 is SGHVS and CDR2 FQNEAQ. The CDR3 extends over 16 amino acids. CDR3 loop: CASSPPGTRVLGQQFF. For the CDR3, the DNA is TGTGCCAGCAGCCCCCCCGGGACACGGGTTTTGGGTCAGCAGTTCTTC.

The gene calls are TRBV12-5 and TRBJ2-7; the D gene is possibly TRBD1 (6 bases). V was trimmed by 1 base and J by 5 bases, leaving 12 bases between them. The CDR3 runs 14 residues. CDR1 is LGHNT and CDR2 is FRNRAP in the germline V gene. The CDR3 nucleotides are TGTGCTAGTGGTTTGGGAACAGGGATCCACGAGCAGTACTTC. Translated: CASGLGTGIHEQYF. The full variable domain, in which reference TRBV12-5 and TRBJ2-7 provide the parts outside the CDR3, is DARVTQTPRHKVTEMGQEVTMRCQPILGHNTVFWYRQTMMQGLELLAYFRNRAPLDDSGMPKDRFSAEMPDATLATLKIQPSEPRDSAVYFCASGLGTGIHEQYFGPGTRLTVT.

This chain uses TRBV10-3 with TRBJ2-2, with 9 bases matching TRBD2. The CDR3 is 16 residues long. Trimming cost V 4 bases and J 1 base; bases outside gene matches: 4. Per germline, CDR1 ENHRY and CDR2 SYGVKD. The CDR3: CAISGASGENTGELFF. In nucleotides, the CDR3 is TGTGCCATCAGTGGGGCTAGCGGGGAGAACACCGGGGAGCTGTTTTTT.

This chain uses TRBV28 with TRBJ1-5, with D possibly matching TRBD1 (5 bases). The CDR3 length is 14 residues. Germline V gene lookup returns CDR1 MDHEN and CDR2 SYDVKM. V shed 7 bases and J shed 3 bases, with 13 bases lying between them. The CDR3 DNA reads TGTGCCAGCATCGGACAACCCTTCAATCAGCCCCAGCATTTT. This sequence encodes CASIGQPFNQPQHF.

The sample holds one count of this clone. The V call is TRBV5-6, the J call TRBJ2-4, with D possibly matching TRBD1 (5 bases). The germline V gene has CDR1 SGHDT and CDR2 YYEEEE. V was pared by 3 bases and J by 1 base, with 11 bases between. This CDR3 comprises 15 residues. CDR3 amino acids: CASSSSGLAKNIQYF. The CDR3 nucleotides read TGTGCCAGCAGCTCATCAGGGTTGGCCAAAAACATTCAGTACTTC. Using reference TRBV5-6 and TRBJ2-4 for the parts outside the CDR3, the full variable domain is DAGVTQSPTHLIKTRGQQVTLRCSPKSGHDTVSWYQQALGQGPQFIFQYYEEEERQRGNFPDRFSGHQFPNYSSELNVNALLLGDSALYLCASSSSGLAKNIQYFGAGTRLSVL.

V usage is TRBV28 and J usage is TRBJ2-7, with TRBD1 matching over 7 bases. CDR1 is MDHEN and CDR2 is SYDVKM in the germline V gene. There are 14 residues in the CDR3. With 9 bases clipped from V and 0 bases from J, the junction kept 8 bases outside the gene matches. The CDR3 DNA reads TGTGCCAGTGGGTGGACAGGATTCTCCTACGAGCAGTACTTC. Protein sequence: CASGWTGFSYEQYF.

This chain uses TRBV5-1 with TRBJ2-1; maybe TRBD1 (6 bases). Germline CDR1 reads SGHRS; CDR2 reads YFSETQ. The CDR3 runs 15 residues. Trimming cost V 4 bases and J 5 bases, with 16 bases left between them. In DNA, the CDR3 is TGCGCCAGCAGCCGCGTACAGGGTCGGCACAATGAGCAGTTCTTC. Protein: CASSRVQGRHNEQFF.

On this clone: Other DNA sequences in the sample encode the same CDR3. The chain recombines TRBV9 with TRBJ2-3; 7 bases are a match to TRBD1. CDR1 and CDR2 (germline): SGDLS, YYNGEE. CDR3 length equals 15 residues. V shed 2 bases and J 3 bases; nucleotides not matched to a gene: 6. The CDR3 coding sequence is TGTGCCAGCAGCGTTACAGGGGATGGTACAGATACGCAGTATTTT. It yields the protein CASSVTGDGTDTQYF.

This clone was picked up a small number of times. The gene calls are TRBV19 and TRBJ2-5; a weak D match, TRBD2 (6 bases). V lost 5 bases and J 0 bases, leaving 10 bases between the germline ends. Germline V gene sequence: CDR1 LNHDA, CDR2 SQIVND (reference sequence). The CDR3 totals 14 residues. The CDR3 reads CASSRRVNQETQYF. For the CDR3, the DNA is TGTGCCAGTAGTCGGAGGGTGAACCAAGAGACCCAGTACTTC.

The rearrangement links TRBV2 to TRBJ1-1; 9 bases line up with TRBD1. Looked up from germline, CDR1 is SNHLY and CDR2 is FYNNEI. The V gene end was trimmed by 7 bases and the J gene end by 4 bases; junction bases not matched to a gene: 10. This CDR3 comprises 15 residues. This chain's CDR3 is CASTPGTGRSTEAFF. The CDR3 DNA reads TGTGCCAGCACCCCCGGGACAGGGAGGTCCACTGAAGCTTTCTTT.

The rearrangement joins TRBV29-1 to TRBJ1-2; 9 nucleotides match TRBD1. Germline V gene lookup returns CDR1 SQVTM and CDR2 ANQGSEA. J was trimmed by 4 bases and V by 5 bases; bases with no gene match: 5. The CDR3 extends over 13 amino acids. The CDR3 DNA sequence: TGCAGCGTTTCCGGGACAGGGACCTATGGCTACACCTTC. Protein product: CSVSGTGTYGYTF.

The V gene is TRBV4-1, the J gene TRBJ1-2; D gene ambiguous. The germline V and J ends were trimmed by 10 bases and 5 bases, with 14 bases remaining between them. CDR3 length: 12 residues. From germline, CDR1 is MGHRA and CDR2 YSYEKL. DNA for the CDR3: TGCGCCACCGCAGGCCGCGGGTATGGCTACACCTTC. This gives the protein CATAGRGYGYTF.

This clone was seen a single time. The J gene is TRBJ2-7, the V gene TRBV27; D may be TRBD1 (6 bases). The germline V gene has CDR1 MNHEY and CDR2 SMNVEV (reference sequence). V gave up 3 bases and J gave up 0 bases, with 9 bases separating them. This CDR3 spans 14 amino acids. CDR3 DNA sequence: TGTGCCAGCAGTTTCGGGGACAACTCCTACGAGCAGTACTTC. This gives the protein CASSFGDNSYEQYF.

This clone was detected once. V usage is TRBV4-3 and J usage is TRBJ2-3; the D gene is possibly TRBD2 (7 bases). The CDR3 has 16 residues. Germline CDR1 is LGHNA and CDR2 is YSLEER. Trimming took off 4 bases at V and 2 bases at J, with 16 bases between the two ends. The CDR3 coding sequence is TGCGCCAGCAGCCGAGGGGGGGGAGCCGTCACAGATACGCAGTATTTT. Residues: CASSRGGGAVTDTQYF.

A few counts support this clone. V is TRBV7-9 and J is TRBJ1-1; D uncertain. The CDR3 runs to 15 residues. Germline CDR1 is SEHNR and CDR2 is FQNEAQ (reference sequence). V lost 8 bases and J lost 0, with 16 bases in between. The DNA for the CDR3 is TGTGCCAGCGGTGCGGAGGGTGGCATGAACACTGAAGCTTTCTTT. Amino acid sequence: CASGAEGGMNTEAFF.

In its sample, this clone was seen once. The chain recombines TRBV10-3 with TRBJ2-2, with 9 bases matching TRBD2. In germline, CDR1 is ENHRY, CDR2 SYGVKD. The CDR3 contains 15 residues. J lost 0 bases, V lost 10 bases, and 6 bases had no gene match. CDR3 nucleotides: TGTGCCACCAAAGAGCGGGGGGCGAACACCGGGGAGCTGTTTTTT. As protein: CATKERGANTGELFF.

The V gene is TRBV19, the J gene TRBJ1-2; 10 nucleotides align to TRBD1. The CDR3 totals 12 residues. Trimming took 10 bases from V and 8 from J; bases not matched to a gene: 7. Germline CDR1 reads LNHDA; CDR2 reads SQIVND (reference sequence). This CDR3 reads CATRQGASGYTF. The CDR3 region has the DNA TGTGCCACCAGACAGGGGGCAAGCGGCTACACCTTC. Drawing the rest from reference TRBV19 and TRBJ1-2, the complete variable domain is DGGITQSPKYLFRKEGQNVTLSCEQNLNHDAMYWYRQDPGQGLRLIYYSQIVNDFQKGDIAEGYSVSREKKESFPLTVTSAQKNPTAFYLCATRQGASGYTFGSGTRLTVV.

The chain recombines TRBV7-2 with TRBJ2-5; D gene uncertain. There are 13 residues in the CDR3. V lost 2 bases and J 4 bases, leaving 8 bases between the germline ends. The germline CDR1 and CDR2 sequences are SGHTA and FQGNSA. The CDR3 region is CASSLRAIETQYF. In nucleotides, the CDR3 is TGTGCCAGCAGCTTAAGAGCGATAGAGACCCAGTACTTC.